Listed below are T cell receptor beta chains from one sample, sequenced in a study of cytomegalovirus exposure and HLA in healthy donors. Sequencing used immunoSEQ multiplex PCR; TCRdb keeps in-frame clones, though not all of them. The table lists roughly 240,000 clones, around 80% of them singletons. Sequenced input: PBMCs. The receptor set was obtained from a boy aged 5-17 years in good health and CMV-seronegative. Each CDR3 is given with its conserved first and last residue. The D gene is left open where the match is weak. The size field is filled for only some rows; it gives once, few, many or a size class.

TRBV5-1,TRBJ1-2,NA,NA,TGCGCCAGCAGCTTGGTCAGTGGCACGAACTATGGCTACACCTTC,CASSLVSGTNYGYTF
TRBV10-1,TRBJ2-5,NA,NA,TGCGCCAGCTCCCCCCCGCAGTTAGAGACCCAGTACTTC,CASSPPQLETQYF
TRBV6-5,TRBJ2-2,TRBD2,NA,TGTGCCAGCAGTCCTAGCGGGACGGCCGGGGAGCTGTTTTTT,CASSPSGTAGELFF
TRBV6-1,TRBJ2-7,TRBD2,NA,TGTGCCAGCAGCCCCGAAGGCGGGAGTTCCTACGAGCAGTACTTC,CASSPEGGSSYEQYF
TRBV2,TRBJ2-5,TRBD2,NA,TGTGCCAGCAGTCCACTGACTAGCGGGGAGGGGGAGACCCAGTACTTC,CASSPLTSGEGETQYF
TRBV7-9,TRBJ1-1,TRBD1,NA,TGTGCCAGCTGCCCCGGGACAGGGAACACTGAAGCTTTCTTT,CASCPGTGNTEAFF
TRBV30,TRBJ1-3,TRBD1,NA,TGTGCCTGGAGTGCCTCCCGGGACAGAGGCCCCCGAGGCGCCATATATTTT,CAWSASRDRGPRGAIYF
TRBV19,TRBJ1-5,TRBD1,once,TGTGCCAGTAGCCTGGACAGGACTAGCAATCAGCCCCAGCATTTT,CASSLDRTSNQPQHF
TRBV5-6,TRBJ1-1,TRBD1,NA,TGTGCCAGCAGCACTGGAGTGACAGGGGGTTCCGCTTTCTTT,CASSTGVTGGSAFF
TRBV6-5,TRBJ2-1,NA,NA,TGTGCCAGCCAGCGCCTTAGCGGATCCTACAATGAGCAGTTCTTC,CASQRLSGSYNEQFF
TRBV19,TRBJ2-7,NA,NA,TGTGCCAGTAGCAGTTCGGGACTGAGCTACGAGCAGTACTTC,CASSSSGLSYEQYF
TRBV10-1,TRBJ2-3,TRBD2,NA,TGCGCCAGCAGCCTCGCTAGCGGGGACACAGATACGCAGTATTTT,CASSLASGDTDTQYF
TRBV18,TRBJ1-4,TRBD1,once,TGTGCCAGCTCACCCTCGGACAGGGGTAATGAAAAACTGTTTTTT,CASSPSDRGNEKLFF
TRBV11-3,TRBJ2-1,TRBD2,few,TGTGCCAGCAGCTTGCACGGACTAGCGGGGTACAATGAGCAGTTCTTC,CASSLHGLAGYNEQFF
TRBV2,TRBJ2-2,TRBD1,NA,TGTGCCAGCTTAGGACAGGACACCGGGGAGCTGTTTTTT,CASLGQDTGELFF
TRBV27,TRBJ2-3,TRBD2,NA,TGTGCCAGCAGGCGAGCGGGGCACACAGATACGCAGTATTTT,CASRRAGHTDTQYF
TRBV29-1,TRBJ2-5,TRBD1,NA,TGCAGCGTAGGGGCCGGGACAGCTCTTGAGCAGTACTTC,CSVGAGTALEQYF
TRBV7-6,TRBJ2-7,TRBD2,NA,TGTGCCAGCAGCCTCAGCGGGGGGACGATCTACGAGCAGTACTTC,CASSLSGGTIYEQYF
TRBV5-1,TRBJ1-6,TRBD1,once,TGCGCCAGCAGCTTTAGGACAGGGATAAATTCACCCCTCCACTTT,CASSFRTGINSPLHF
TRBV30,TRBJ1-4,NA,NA,TGTGCCTGGAGTCCCCTATTTCGTACTAATGAAAAACTGTTTTTT,CAWSPLFRTNEKLFF
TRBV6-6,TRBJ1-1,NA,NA,TGTGCCAGCAGCTCCGCCGCGGGGGGGGACACTGAAGCTTTCTTT,CASSSAAGGDTEAFF
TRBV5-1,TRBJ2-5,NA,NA,TGCGCCAGCAGCTTCGCGGGAACCGACGGAGAGACCCAGTACTTC,CASSFAGTDGETQYF
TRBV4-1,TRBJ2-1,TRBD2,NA,TGCGCCAGCAGCCTCCTGACTAGCGAGATTTACAATGAGCAGTTCTTC,CASSLLTSEIYNEQFF
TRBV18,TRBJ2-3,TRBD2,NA,TGTGCCAGCTCACCCTCTCCTACTAGCGGGGGTACAGATACGCAGTATTTT,CASSPSPTSGGTDTQYF
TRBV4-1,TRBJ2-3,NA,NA,TGCGCCAGCAGCCAAGAAGGTGGTGGGACTTCGCAGTATTTT,CASSQEGGGTSQYF
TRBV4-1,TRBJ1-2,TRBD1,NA,TGCGCCAGCAGCGGAAATCAAGGGGGCCACGGGGGCTACACCTTC,CASSGNQGGHGGYTF
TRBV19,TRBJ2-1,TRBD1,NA,TGTGCCAGTAGTAAAGGCGGGGACAGGGAGTTCAATGAGCAGTTCTTC,CASSKGGDREFNEQFF
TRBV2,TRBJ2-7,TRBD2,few,TGTGCCAGCAGTGAGCAGGGACTAACAAACGAGCAGTACTTC,CASSEQGLTNEQYF
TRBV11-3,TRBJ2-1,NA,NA,TGTGCCAGCAGCTTAGTAGACAATGAGCAGTTCTTC,CASSLVDNEQFF
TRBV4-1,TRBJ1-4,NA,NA,TGCGCCAGCAGCCAAGAGTCTGTAGGTGACAGAAGGGAAAAACTGTTTTTT,CASSQESVGDRREKLFF
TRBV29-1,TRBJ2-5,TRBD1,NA,TGCAGCGTTGAGGACAGGGACCAAGAGACCCAGTACTTC,CSVEDRDQETQYF
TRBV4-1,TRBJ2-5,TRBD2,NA,TGCGCCAGCAGCCTGCTTCAACGACTAGCGGGGAAGACATACCAAGAGACCCAGTACTTC,CASSLLQRLAGKTYQETQYF
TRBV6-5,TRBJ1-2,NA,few,TGTGCCAGCAGTTACTTTGCAGGGTCAATTGGTTATGGCTACACCTTC,CASSYFAGSIGYGYTF
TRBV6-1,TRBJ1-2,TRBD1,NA,TGTGCCAGCAGCGAAACAGGGGCCAAAGCTAACTATGGCTACACCTTC,CASSETGAKANYGYTF
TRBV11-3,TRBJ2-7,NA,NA,TGTGCCAGCAGCTCGCGGGACAGCTCCTACGAGCAGTACTTC,CASSSRDSSYEQYF
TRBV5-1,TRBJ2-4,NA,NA,TGCGCCAGCAGAACGGTGACAGGCTCCTTAGCCAAAAACATTCAGTACTTC,CASRTVTGSLAKNIQYF
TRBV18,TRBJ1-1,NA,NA,TGTGCCAGCTCACCGAGGGGGAGCCCTGAAGCTTTCTTT,CASSPRGSPEAFF
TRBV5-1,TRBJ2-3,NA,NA,TGCGCCAGCAGCCAGGCAGGCCCCACAGATACGCAGTATTTT,CASSQAGPTDTQYF
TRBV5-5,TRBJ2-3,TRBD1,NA,TGTGCCAGCAGCTTAAGGGGAAACAGGGGCCTAACAGATACGCAGTATTTT,CASSLRGNRGLTDTQYF
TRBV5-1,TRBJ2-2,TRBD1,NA,TGCGCCAGCAGCTTGGACCGGGACAGGGGCGCCGGGGAGCTGTTTTTT,CASSLDRDRGAGELFF
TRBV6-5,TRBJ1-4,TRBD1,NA,TGTGCCAGCAGTTACGACAGGGCGCAACTGTTTTTT,CASSYDRAQLFF
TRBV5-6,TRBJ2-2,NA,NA,TGTGCCAGCAGCTTGGTAGGGGCCGGGGAGCTGTTTTTT,CASSLVGAGELFF
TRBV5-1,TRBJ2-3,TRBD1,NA,TGCGCCAGCAGCCAGGACAGGGCAGATACGCAGTATTTT,CASSQDRADTQYF
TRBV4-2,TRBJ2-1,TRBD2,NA,TGTGCCAGCAGCCGCCGACTAGCGGGGGCCCCCAATGAGCAGTTCTTC,CASSRRLAGAPNEQFF
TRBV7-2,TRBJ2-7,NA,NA,TGTGCCAGCAGCTTAGAGGGAGCGACCTACGAGCAGTACTTC,CASSLEGATYEQYF
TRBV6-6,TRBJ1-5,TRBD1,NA,TGTGCCAGCACCACGGACAGGATCAATCAGCCCCAGCATTTT,CASTTDRINQPQHF
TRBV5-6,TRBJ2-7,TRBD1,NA,TGTGCCAGCAGCTGGGACAGGGATCTTTACGAGCAGTACTTC,CASSWDRDLYEQYF
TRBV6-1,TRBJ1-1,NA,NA,TGTGCCAGCAGTGAACTGTCGGTGGAAGCTTTCTTT,CASSELSVEAFF
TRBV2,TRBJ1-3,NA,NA,TGTGCCAGCAGTGAAGACAGGGTCCTTTTCTCTGGAAACACCATATATTTT,CASSEDRVLFSGNTIYF
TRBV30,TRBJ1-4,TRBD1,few,TGTGCCTGGAGCAGGGGACAGGGCCCTGAAAAACTGTTTTTT,CAWSRGQGPEKLFF